This entry describes one T cell receptor beta chain. The antigen it recognizes is unknown. Per-nucleotide qualities are absent, and no much larger clonotype sits a single base away. This sample stems from a study of cytomegalovirus exposure and HLA in healthy donors (dated 2017 in TCRdb). Concerning the study at large: According to an earlier analysis of 587 of the donors, about 179 million T cells yielded roughly 100 million unique TCR beta sequences and more than 250 Gb of sequence data. An early release that covered some 630 HLA-typed donors contained approximately 300 gigabases of sequencing data and about 84 million unique TCR sequences. Of the roughly 400 genotyped donors, approximately 82% fell in the genetic ancestry cluster associated with self-reported Caucasian donors. The study aimed to test whether signatures of past pathogen exposure could be identified by cataloging public T cell receptors. The T cell repertoires of several hundred subjects were profiled by immunosequencing and related to cytomegalovirus serostatus. A separate validation cohort of roughly 120 different subjects was used in addition to the roughly 670-subject first cohort. The study combined high-throughput TCR immunosequencing, statistical association of individual TCRs with disease status, and machine learning to predict cytomegalovirus infection status. To study patterns of TCR occurrence, a later analysis re-analyzed previously published TCR beta repertoires from hundreds of donors and added high-resolution HLA genotyping. In the later analysis, no new phenotypic data were used to find candidate immune exposures; instead, reliance was placed on TCR beta sequences and their occurrence across donors. In an earlier analysis of roughly 540 of the donors, high-throughput TCR beta sequencing was used to judge whether each TCR beta V gene segment behaved as functional or pseudogenic. Donor age, sex, ethnicity and CMV serostatus were collected together with the repertoire data. Genome-wide SNP genotypes for about 65% of the 666 donors were used in a later genetic analysis, which treated that subset as a discovery cohort. All discovery cohort repertoires had been generated on a single sequencing platform. Class I and class II HLA loci were covered by the typing at four-digit resolution. Typing coverage varied by locus: roughly 629-630 donors for A, B, C, DRB1 and DQB1; roughly 560 for DQA1; about 600 for DPA1; approximately 470 for DPB1. Roughly 5 DR-DQ haplotypes were treated as single units for association and clustering because of strong linkage in the cohort. On average, roughly 250,000 unique TCR beta nucleotide sequences were sequenced per donor among several hundred genotyped donors of the cohort, with roughly 19% of those sequences being non-productive.

The cohort consisted of 650 to 850 healthy bone marrow donors. At the time of sampling, all cohort members were nominally healthy, though unrecorded immune exposures were likely present. The donor tested CMV seropositive and was one of the 289 seropositive cohort members. A peripheral blood sample was provided by each donor, and peripheral blood mononuclear cells were used for TCR beta sequencing. The Qiagen DNeasy Blood Extraction Kit was used to extract genomic DNA from the blood cell samples. Library construction relied on the immunoSEQ multiplex PCR assay. For the multiplex PCR, a mixture combining 60 forward primers for TCR Vbeta segments and 13 reverse primers for TCR Jbeta segments was used. A multiplex PCR assay on genomic DNA amplified the CDR3 region of rearranged TCR beta genes. On the Illumina HiSeq System, the amplified TCR beta libraries were sequenced as 87-base-pair reads. The published analysis was carried out like this. In a later analysis, 77 million or so unique TCR beta chains were counted across the 650 to 700 repertoires, and about 10 million of these chains were shared by at least two donors. A nearest-neighbor algorithm error-corrected the raw reads and collapsed the reads into unique sequences, merging closely related sequences to remove PCR and sequencing errors. V, D and J gene segments were assigned by aligning CDR3 sequences to IMGT reference sequences. For a sequence to be retained, a match of at least six nucleotides was required to both a V gene segment and a J gene segment. Rearrangements were called productive when the CDR3 lacked stop codons and stayed in frame with V and J; all others were non-productive. CDR3 was defined according to IMGT convention as the region running from the second conserved V-encoded cysteine to the conserved J-encoded phenylalanine. Sequences without an unambiguous match to a single V gene segment were excluded from the earlier analysis of several hundred of the donors. An earlier analysis of several hundred of the donors called V segments functional above 56.7% productive rearrangements and segregating when the between-donor standard deviation exceeded 5%. A statistical classification framework was developed to diagnose cytomegalovirus status using the catalog of TCR beta chain sequences. A later analysis assigned V and J genes by comparing TCR nucleotide sequences with IMGT/GENE-DB human TR gene sequences. Using the TCRdist pipeline, a later analysis assigned CDR3 sequences along with most-parsimonious VDJ recombination scenarios. In a later analysis, each TCR beta chain was defined by its CDR3 amino acid sequence together with its V-gene family, and reads without a unique V-gene family were excluded. A later analysis removed 500 to 650 highly shared, low-generation-probability nucleotide sequences to deal with suspected cross-contamination and a sequencing artifact. A later analysis calculated a clonal expansion index for each public chain from normalized within-repertoire ranks of inferred template counts. Generation probabilities in a later analysis came from a VDJ recombination model fitted to out-of-frame rearrangements, and those results were checked against IGoR. In a later analysis, TCR-TCR, TCR-HLA and TCR-CMV co-occurrence was scored with hypergeometric tests, and a repertoire-size bias correction was applied to TCR pairs. False discovery rates were estimated in a later analysis by permuting HLA or CMV assignments 20 times. In a later analysis, co-occurring TCRs were grouped using DBSCAN, with TCRdist sequence similarity added in when clustering inside HLA-allele-positive subsets. For co-occurrence clustering, repertoires with fewer than 30,000 or more than 120,000 public chains were excluded, along with roughly 5 repertoires with anomalous nucleotide sharing. TCRdb obtained this table from immuneACCESS and retained in-frame rearrangements with V and J assigned. These tables miss some clones; where compared with another copy, unresolved V genes account for less than half of the shortfall, and the remainder is unexplained. V, J and clone size derive from that table, while D and trimming were established from the DNA sequence. This sample is represented by around 150,000 clones; 75% to 80% of them were singletons. In total, the top ten clones hold about 0.93% of the sample.

The investigation overall reported the following: CMV serostatus was the only immune exposure information available for the cohort. The earlier analysis of some 540 of the donors excluded over 15 rarely observed V segments, including chromosome 9 orphons, because counts were too low. A later analysis reported that several top co-occurrence clusters appeared linked to parvovirus B19, influenza, CMV and Epstein-Barr virus. Assigning TCR associations to individual alleles was difficult when HLA alleles, especially DR and DQ, strongly co-occurred. V-gene and J-gene trimming of TCR beta chains was associated with a missense DCLRE1C variant in a later genetic analysis, and the association was replicated in an independent cohort. Most CMV-associated TCR beta chains appeared to be HLA-restricted in a later analysis, and the HLA associations seemed to be driven largely by CMV exposure. A later genetic analysis reported fewer N-insertions in productive TCRs among donors in an Asian-associated ancestry cluster than the 666-donor mean. Because some donors lacked HLA typing at each locus, the association tests relied only on the typed subset. According to the authors, the approach could potentially be generalized to other disease states and immunological phenotypes. In a later analysis, HLA-associated TCR beta chains were found to be more clonally expanded and to have lower generation probabilities than equally common non-associated chains. Roughly uniform sequencing depth across donors was assumed in presence/absence analyses, although this assumption may not hold. In both the original and validation cohorts, the classifier was reported to diagnose cytomegalovirus status with high specificity and sensitivity. A further reported finding was that TCR beta sequences accurately predicted the HLA-A and HLA-B alleles for most subjects in the first cohort. Linkage disequilibrium might explain the correlated functional status among segregating V segments, but an unknown experimental factor could not be ruled out. In vitro tests confirmed that a few of the cytomegalovirus-associated TCR beta chains recognize cytomegalovirus antigens. The 87-base-pair reads could not distinguish some IMGT-functional V segments, including TRBV6-2 and TRBV6-3, so those segments were excluded. In the study, 164 TCR beta chains were listed as associated with cytomegalovirus. Specific HLA alleles were associated with some 15,000 TCR beta sequences at a false discovery rate of 0.05 in a later analysis. Most TCR sequences were seen in very few donors, while some public TCRs were found in many individuals. In an earlier analysis of 587 of the donors, most TCR beta V segments appeared in productive rearrangements about 87% or about 30% of the time, broadly matching IMGT annotations. In a later analysis, the rate of TCR association differed among HLA loci, with DRB1 alleles having the most associated TCRs and HLA-C alleles having the fewest. This cohort had only TCR beta chains sequenced, and the lack of alpha or paired-chain data limited which features could be detected. The sequencing pipeline was judged likely to have produced a cluster of highly shared sequence variants as a technical artifact.

From the germline V gene, CDR1 is KGHSH and CDR2 is LQKENI. After removal of 6 bases from V and 4 bases from J, the junction retains 6 bases not matched to a gene. Taken from cysteine to phenylalanine, the CDR3 has 15 residues. Only the CDR3 DNA is retained, 45 bases long and in frame from the first base. The sequence came from a woman in her fifties or sixties in good health and CMV-seropositive. Input material: PBMCs. The sequence joins TRBV18 to TRBJ2-1, with 10 central nucleotides matching TRBD2. DNA sequence: TGTGCCAGCTCGACCGGGACTAGCGTATACAATGAGCAGTTCTTC. It specifies CASSTGTSVYNEQFF.